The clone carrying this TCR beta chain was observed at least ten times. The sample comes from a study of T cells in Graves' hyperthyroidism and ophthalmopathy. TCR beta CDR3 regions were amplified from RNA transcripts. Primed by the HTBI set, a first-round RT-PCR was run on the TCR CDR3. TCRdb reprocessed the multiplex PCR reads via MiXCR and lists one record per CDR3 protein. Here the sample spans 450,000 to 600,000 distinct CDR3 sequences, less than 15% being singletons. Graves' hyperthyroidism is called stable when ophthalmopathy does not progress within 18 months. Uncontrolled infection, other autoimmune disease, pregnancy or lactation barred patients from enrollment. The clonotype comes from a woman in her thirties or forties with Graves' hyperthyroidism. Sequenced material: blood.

CDR3 loop: CASSFSGGGARDKAFF. CDR3 bases: TGTGCCAGCAGTTTTTCAGGGGGGGGGGCGCGAGACAAAGCTTTCTTT. This rearrangement joins TRBV28 to TRBJ1-1; TRBD1 matches at 7 bases. V was pared by 3 bases and J by 9 bases, with 16 bases of the junction left unmatched. The CDR3 consists of 16 residues. Germline lookup yields CDR1 MDHEN and CDR2 SYDVKM.